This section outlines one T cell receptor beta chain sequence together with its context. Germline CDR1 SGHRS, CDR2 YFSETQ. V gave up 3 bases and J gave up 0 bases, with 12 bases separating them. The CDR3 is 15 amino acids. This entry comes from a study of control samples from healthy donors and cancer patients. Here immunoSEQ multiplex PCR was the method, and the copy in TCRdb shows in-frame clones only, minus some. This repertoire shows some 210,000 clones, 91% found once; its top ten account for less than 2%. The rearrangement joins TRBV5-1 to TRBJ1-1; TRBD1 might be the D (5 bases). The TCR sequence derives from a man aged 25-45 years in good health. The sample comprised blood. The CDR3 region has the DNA TGCGCCAGCAGCTGGAGAGGGACCGTGAACACTGAAGCTTTCTTT. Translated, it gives CASSWRGTVNTEAFF.